A single sample gave rise to the 29 T cell receptor beta chains below, sequenced in a study of cytomegalovirus exposure and HLA in healthy donors. Sequenced by immunoSEQ multiplex PCR; TCRdb stores in-frame clones only, minus some. Of around 150,000 clones listed, about 86% are singletons. The sample was PBMCs. Source of these receptors: a woman between 25 and 40 years old in good health and CMV-seronegative.

CDR3 sequence reads: CASSPRGLSTGELFF. The CDR3 coding sequence is TGTGCCAGCAGCCCCCGGGGGCTGAGCACCGGGGAGCTGTTTTTT. V and J are TRBV6-5 and TRBJ2-2; D could derive from TRBD1 or TRBD2 (6 bases each). Deletions cut 6 bases from V and 4 bases from J, with 15 bases between. The CDR3 has 15 residues. Per germline, CDR1 MNHEY and CDR2 SVGAGI.

This clone was found a few times. This chain connects TRBV7-3 to TRBJ2-7; either TRBD1 or TRBD2 may supply D (7 bases each). Trimming cost V 5 bases and J 0 bases, with 14 bases left between them. The CDR3 extends over 15 amino acids. The germline gives CDR1 SGHTA, CDR2 FQGTGA. The DNA for the CDR3 is TGTGCCAGCAGCACCTCAGGGGGGGCCTCCTACGAGCAGTACTTC. As protein: CASSTSGGASYEQYF.

The gene calls are TRBV5-5 and TRBJ1-2, with a weak D call TRBD1 (5 bases). Germline CDR1 and CDR2: SGHKS and YYEKEE (reference sequence). This CDR3 comprises 14 residues. V lost 0 bases to trimming and J lost 5 bases, with 11 bases between them. DNA for the CDR3: TGTGCCAGCAGCTTGGCAGGTGGGGGGTATGGCTACACCTTC. It translates to CASSLAGGGYGYTF.

The CDR3 sequence is CASSPRRGRTYEQYF. The CDR3 coding sequence is TGTGCCAGCAGCCCACGCCGAGGCCGAACCTACGAGCAGTACTTC. The genes are TRBV9 and TRBJ2-7; D is undetermined. V dropped 4 bases and J dropped 2 bases, with 16 bases sitting between them. Per germline, CDR1 SGDLS and CDR2 YYNGEE. CDR3 size: 15 residues.

The rearrangement joins TRBV4-3 to TRBJ1-6, with D perhaps matching TRBD1 (6 bases). Germline V gene sequence: CDR1 LGHNA, CDR2 YSLEER. V lost 0 bases, J lost 6 bases, and 9 bases lay in between. The CDR3 contains 15 residues. This chain's CDR3 is CASSQDTGINSPLHF. CDR3 DNA: TGCGCCAGCAGCCAAGATACAGGGATTAATTCACCCCTCCACTTT.

The chain recombines TRBV12-5 with TRBJ1-5; the D is unclear. The V gene's germline CDR1 is LGHNT and CDR2 FRNRAP. Trimming shortened V by 0 bases and J by 4 bases, and 4 bases separated the two germline ends. The CDR3 is 13 residues long. CDR3 nucleotide sequence: TGTGCTAGTGGTTTGGTCCCGAATCAGCCCCAGCATTTT. Its translation is CASGLVPNQPQHF.

This rearrangement joins TRBV9 to TRBJ2-3; 10 bases match TRBD2. This CDR3 region has 13 residues. CDR1 is SGDLS, CDR2 YYNGEE, per germline. Germline trimming cut 7 bases from V and 1 base from J; bases unmatched to any gene: 0. The CDR3 region is CASGLAGTDTQYF. As DNA, the CDR3 is TGTGCCAGCGGACTAGCGGGCACAGATACGCAGTATTTT.

This sequence joins TRBV19 and TRBJ2-3, with 9 bases that match TRBD1. This CDR3 comprises 14 residues. The trim removed 10 bases at V and 4 bases at J, leaving 9 bases unmatched. CDR1 is LNHDA and CDR2 is SQIVND in the germline V gene (reference sequence). DNA for the CDR3: TGTGCCACCTCGGACAGGGGAGGCGCAGATACGCAGTATTTT. Amino acids: CATSDRGGADTQYF.

The sample holds a few counts of this clone. V and J are TRBV6-6 and TRBJ2-7; D not resolved. Trimming took 0 bases from V and 3 from J, leaving 9 bases between them. The CDR3 is 14 residues long. Germline loops: CDR1 MNHNY, CDR2 SVGAGI (reference sequence). CDR3 bases: TGTGCCAGCAGTTACTCGAACAGCTTCTACGAGCAGTACTTC. Translating it yields CASSYSNSFYEQYF.

This clone was seen only a few times. Other DNA variants within this sample encode the same CDR3. This rearrangement joins TRBV5-1 to TRBJ1-4; D is uncertain. CDR1 and CDR2 (germline): SGHRS, YFSETQ. The CDR3 spans 14 residues. V lost 2 bases and J lost 3, with 8 bases in between. The CDR3 DNA is TGCGCCAGCAGCTTAGGCGTCTCTAATGAAAAACTGTTTTTT. This codes for CASSLGVSNEKLFF.

The chain couples TRBV4-3 to TRBJ1-4; D gene uncertain. Trimming stripped 4 bases from V and 0 bases from J, with 21 bases between. The CDR3 contains 19 residues. Per germline, CDR1 LGHNA and CDR2 YSLEER. CDR3 nucleotides: TGCGCCAGCAGCCCATTCACATTAATCCGCGCTCCAACTAATGAAAAACTGTTTTTT. Amino acid sequence: CASSPFTLIRAPTNEKLFF.

This rearrangement joins TRBV2 to TRBJ1-1; the D is unclear. This CDR3 region has 12 residues. Trimming shortened V by 4 bases and J by 3 bases, and 6 bases separated the two germline ends. Per the germline V gene, CDR1 is SNHLY and CDR2 is FYNNEI. CDR3 in DNA: TGTGCCAGCAGTGTGATGGACACTGAAGCTTTCTTT. It translates to CASSVMDTEAFF.

The chain combines TRBV29-1 with TRBJ1-5; D gene ambiguous. This CDR3 region has 14 residues. V was cut by 6 bases and J by 0 bases, with 12 bases left in between. Germline lookup yields CDR1 SQVTM and CDR2 ANQGSEA. DNA for the CDR3: TGCAGCGTCGCGCAGGAAAATAGCAATCAGCCCCAGCATTTT. It specifies CSVAQENSNQPQHF.

This chain connects TRBV7-2 to TRBJ2-5; D perhaps matches TRBD2 (5 bases). This CDR3 is built from 15 residues. The V and J ends lost 5 bases and 2 bases respectively, with 15 bases between them. Germline V lookup: CDR1 SGHTA, CDR2 FQGNSA. The CDR3 here is CASSTTGSLQETQYF. CDR3 nucleotides: TGTGCCAGCAGCACAACGGGGAGCTTACAAGAGACCCAGTACTTC.

The rearrangement links TRBV5-1 to TRBJ2-3; a weak D match, TRBD2 (6 bases). V was cut by 1 base and J by 3 bases, with 9 bases left in between. This CDR3 spans 14 amino acids. Germline CDR1 and CDR2: SGHRS and YFSETQ. The CDR3: CASSLLGRTDTQYF. The CDR3 DNA reads TGCGCCAGCAGCTTGTTAGGGAGGACAGATACGCAGTATTTT.

The V and J genes are TRBV25-1 and TRBJ1-2; D may be TRBD1 (5 bases). The CDR3 is made up of 14 amino acids. V was cut by 2 bases and J by 8 bases, with 15 bases left in between. CDR1 is MGHDK and CDR2 is SYGVNS in the germline V gene. CDR3 sequence reads: CASSEPGTLRGYTF. For the CDR3, the DNA is TGTGCCAGCAGTGAACCCGGGACCCTCAGAGGCTACACCTTC.

V usage is TRBV7-2 and J usage is TRBJ2-1; D may correspond to TRBD1 or TRBD2 (5 bases each). V was shortened by 5 bases and J by 4 bases, with 18 bases between the two germline ends. This CDR3 has 16 amino acids. Per the germline V gene, CDR1 is SGHTA and CDR2 is FQGNSA. CDR3 sequence reads: CASSRGDGDGYNEQFF. Written as DNA, the CDR3 is TGTGCCAGCAGCCGAGGGGATGGGGACGGTTACAATGAGCAGTTCTTC.

This clone was seen a few times. The chain couples TRBV4-2 to TRBJ2-7; 7 nucleotides agree with TRBD2. V shed 0 bases and J 5 bases; nucleotides not matched to a gene: 7. The germline V gene encodes CDR1 LGHNA and CDR2 YNFKEQ. The CDR3 extends over 15 amino acids. CDR3 region: CASSQEGTSVNEQYF. The CDR3 DNA sequence: TGTGCCAGCAGCCAAGAGGGAACTAGCGTGAACGAGCAGTACTTC.

V usage is TRBV7-2 and J usage is TRBJ2-5; 8 bases agree with TRBD1. After removal of 3 bases from V and 4 bases from J, the junction contained 4 bases not matched to a gene. This CDR3 is 14 amino acids long. Germline-derived CDR1 and CDR2 are SGHTA and FQGNSA. The CDR3 protein is CASSFQGAGETQYF. The CDR3 DNA follows: TGTGCCAGCAGCTTTCAGGGGGCCGGAGAGACCCAGTACTTC.

The chain has TRBV5-7 and TRBJ2-1; D not certain. TRBV5-7 carries the ORF label, with uncertain function. The CDR3 loop spans 16 amino acids. Trimming removed 3 bases at V and 3 bases at J, with 16 bases between. CDR3 DNA sequence: TGTGCCAGCAGCTGGGGATCCAAAGCTTACTACAATGAGCAGTTCTTC. Translating gives CASSWGSKAYYNEQFF.

The chain recombines TRBV4-2 with TRBJ2-1, with TRBD2 identical over 7 bases. The V gene end was trimmed by 1 base and the J gene end by 9 bases; junction bases not matched to a gene: 18. The germline CDR1 and CDR2 sequences are LGHNA and YNFKEQ. This CDR3 contains 18 residues. The CDR3 DNA reads TGTGCCAGCAGCCAAGTCGCCCGCGGGGGAAGCAAGGTCAGTGAGCAGTTCTTC. It yields the protein CASSQVARGGSKVSEQFF.

The chain uses TRBV7-2 and TRBJ1-1; the D is unclear. V dropped 3 bases and J dropped 11 bases, with 13 bases sitting between them. The CDR3 length is 12 residues. Per the germline V gene, CDR1 is SGHTA and CDR2 is FQGNSA. The CDR3 loop is CASSFPSSPAFF. The CDR3 coding sequence is TGTGCCAGCAGCTTCCCCTCTTCCCCTGCTTTCTTT.

The CDR3 here is CASRQTIGSGTGELFF. The CDR3, as DNA: TGTGCCAGCCGACAGACCATAGGCTCGGGGACCGGGGAGCTGTTTTTT. The chain carries TRBV7-8 and TRBJ2-2, with D perhaps matching TRBD1 or TRBD2 (5 bases each). Germline CDR1 is SGHVS and CDR2 is FQNEAQ. The V gene lost 8 bases and the J gene lost 5 bases, with 21 bases spanning the gap. The CDR3 has 16 amino acids.

The chain has TRBV18 and TRBJ2-6; possibly TRBD1 for D (5 bases). V lost 2 bases to trimming and J lost 0 bases, with 14 bases between them. The CDR3 extends over 18 amino acids. Per the germline V gene, CDR1 is KGHSH and CDR2 is LQKENI. In DNA, the CDR3 is TGTGCCAGCTCACCATGGCAGGGATCGATCTCTGGGGCCAACGTCCTGACTTTC. Its protein is CASSPWQGSISGANVLTF.

The rearrangement links TRBV2 to TRBJ1-1; possible D gene TRBD1, 5 bases. Trimming cost V 3 bases and J 8 bases, with 10 bases left between them. In germline, CDR1 is SNHLY, CDR2 FYNNEI. The CDR3 loop spans 12 amino acids. The DNA for the CDR3 is TGTGCCAGCAGTGACGGCGGGGCAGAAGCTTTCTTT. It yields the protein CASSDGGAEAFF.

The J gene is TRBJ2-1, the V gene TRBV25-1, with D perhaps TRBD1 (7 bases). The CDR3 loop spans 16 amino acids. The germline gives CDR1 MGHDK, CDR2 SYGVNS. With 0 bases removed from V and 7 bases from J, the gap between germline ends came to 16 bases. The chain's CDR3 is CASSEYDWQGGNEQFF. DNA for the CDR3: TGTGCCAGCAGTGAATATGATTGGCAGGGGGGAAATGAGCAGTTCTTC.

The rearrangement uses TRBV7-8 and TRBJ2-1; 13 bases line up with TRBD2. The ends lost 5 bases at V and 8 bases at J; junction bases unmatched: 6. CDR3 length: 15 residues. Germline CDR1 and CDR2: SGHVS and FQNEAQ. CDR3 residues: CASSRTSGSSHEQFF. For the CDR3, the DNA is TGTGCCAGCAGCCGGACTAGCGGGAGTAGTCATGAGCAGTTCTTC. The entire variable domain, with the rest obtained from reference TRBV7-8 and TRBJ2-1, is as follows: GAGVSQSPRYKVAKRGQDVALRCDPISGHVSLFWYQQALGQGPEFLTYFQNEAQLDKSGLPSDRFFAERPEGSVSTLKIQRTQQEDSAVYLCASSRTSGSSHEQFFGPGTRLTVL.

The chain carries TRBV2 and TRBJ2-1; D gene unclear. CDR1 is SNHLY and CDR2 is FYNNEI in the germline V gene. The CDR3 spans 15 residues. V lost 3 bases, J lost 5 bases, and 14 bases lay in between. DNA of the CDR3: TGTGCCAGCAGTGACTACCCCGATAGTCACAATGAGCAGTTCTTC. Residues: CASSDYPDSHNEQFF. Complete variable domain (other parts from reference TRBV2 and TRBJ2-1): EPEVTQTPSHQVTQMGQEVILRCVPISNHLYFYWYRQILGQKVEFLVSFYNNEISEKSEIFDDQFSVERPDGSNFTLKIRSTKLEDSAMYFCASSDYPDSHNEQFFGPGTRLTVL.

The gene calls are TRBV9 and TRBJ2-2; no reliable D call. Looked up from germline, CDR1 is SGDLS and CDR2 is YYNGEE. V was shortened by 3 bases and J by 7 bases, with 7 bases between the two germline ends. The CDR3 is 12 amino acids. As DNA, the CDR3 is TGTGCCAGCAGCGCGCTATACGGGGAGCTGTTTTTT. Translation: CASSALYGELFF.